One and the same sample provided the 17 T cell receptor beta chains below, sequenced in a study of human T cells and chemical hapten exposure. Documented time point: patch test 1, 2 weeks after DPC sensitization. Treatment denoted: therapeutic diphenylcyclopropenone sensitization with weekly scalp DPC. TCRdb reprocessed the RACE reads via MiXCR and lists one record per CDR3 protein. The sample lists 95,000 to 150,000 distinct CDR3 sequences, about 13% occurring once. Material: whole blood, obtained in connection with sensitization to the hapten diphenylcyclopropenone (DPC). These receptors all come from a man aged 18 to 29 with alopecia areata. Some clones in this sample may be carry-over from other donors' samples.

The chain has TRBV27 and TRBJ2-7; 8 nucleotides agree with TRBD1. V dropped 5 bases and J dropped 6; count of bases not matched to a gene: 3. The germline CDR1 and CDR2 sequences are MNHEY and SMNVEV (reference sequence). The CDR3 contains 12 residues. The CDR3 coding sequence is TGTGCCAGCAGTATCGACAGGGGCGAGCAGTACTTC. Translating it yields CASSIDRGEQYF.

The gene calls are TRBV18 and TRBJ2-6; D uncertain. Germline V lookup: CDR1 KGHSH, CDR2 LQKENI. The CDR3 spans 17 residues. V lost 0 bases, J lost 0 bases, and 9 bases lay in between. The CDR3: CASSPPSEYSGANVLTF. CDR3 DNA: TGTGCCAGCTCACCACCTTCCGAGTACTCTGGGGCCAACGTCCTGACTTTC.

V gene TRBV5-6 combines with J gene TRBJ1-1; the D gene is possibly TRBD1 (5 bases). With 0 bases removed from V and 5 bases from J, the gap between germline ends came to 11 bases. Germline lookup yields CDR1 SGHDT and CDR2 YYEEEE. The CDR3 runs to 14 residues. As DNA, the CDR3 is TGTGCCAGCAGCTTGGTGCAGGGCTGGACTGAAGCTTTCTTT. Its translation: CASSLVQGWTEAFF.

This clonotype was seen many times. The chain employs TRBV11-2 and TRBJ2-6; D might be TRBD1 (6 bases). Germline CDR1 reads SGHAT; CDR2 reads FQNNGV. With 4 bases removed from V and 0 bases from J, the gap between germline ends came to 13 bases. This CDR3 is 17 amino acids long. The CDR3 coding sequence is TGTGCCAGCAGCTCCCATTACAGGGTCTCTGGGGCCAACGTCCTGACTTTC. This sequence encodes CASSSHYRVSGANVLTF.

V gene TRBV7-2 combines with J gene TRBJ2-3; 8 positions match TRBD2. In germline, CDR1 is SGHTA, CDR2 FQGNSA. The CDR3 runs 16 residues. V shed 2 bases and J 2 bases; nucleotides not matched to a gene: 6. The CDR3 DNA is TGTGCCAGCAGCTTATTCGCGGGGGGTACCACAGATACGCAGTATTTT. It yields the protein CASSLFAGGTTDTQYF.

Details on this clonotype: At one of its ends the junction is not consistent with the germline gene, which may arise from a read error. The chain carries TRBV7-9 and TRBJ2-1, with unresolved D. CDR3 length: 15 residues. Germline lookup yields CDR1 SEHNR and CDR2 FQNEAQ (reference sequence). CDR3 amino acids: CASSLGGTPYNERFF. In DNA, the CDR3 is TGTGCCAGCAGCTTAGGGGGTACCCCCTACAATGAGCGGTTCTTC.

This clonotype has only a few counts. CDR3: CASSNVYYEQYV. The CDR3 DNA is TGTGCCAGCAGTAACGTCTACTACGAGCAGTACGTC. The chain joins TRBV6-2 or TRBV6-3 to TRBJ2-7; D not resolved. Trimming removed 5 bases from V and 3 bases from J, with 8 bases in between. The CDR3 is 12 residues long. Per the germline V gene, CDR1 is MNHEY and CDR2 is SVGEGT.

This clonotype has just a few counts. The J gene is TRBJ1-1, the V gene TRBV12-3 or TRBV12-4, with 7 bases fitting TRBD1. V dropped 2 bases and J dropped 0; count of bases not matched to a gene: 9. The CDR3 has 17 residues. The CDR3 DNA is TGTGCCAGCAGTTTAAGGGGGACAGTTTACATGAACACTGAAGCTTTCTTT. Translating gives CASSLRGTVYMNTEAFF.

V gene TRBV7-2 combines with J gene TRBJ1-5; possible D gene TRBD1, 5 bases. Germline V CDR1 and CDR2: SGHTA, FQGNSA. V shed 1 base and J shed 5 bases, with 6 bases lying between them. The CDR3 loop spans 13 amino acids. CDR3 nucleotide sequence: TGTGCCAGCAGCTTAGGACAGCATCAGCCCCAGCATTTT. Protein sequence: CASSLGQHQPQHF.

This clonotype occurred a few times. This chain joins TRBV20-1 and TRBJ1-1; D is ambiguous. CDR1 is DFQATT, CDR2 SNEGSKA, per germline (reference sequence). The V end was cut by 0 bases, the J end by 3 bases, with 11 bases between. This CDR3 region has 14 residues. The CDR3 spells CSARDPGSHTEAFF. CDR3 coding DNA: TGCAGTGCTAGAGATCCGGGTAGCCACACTGAAGCTTTCTTT.

This clonotype appeared a few times. The chain employs TRBV5-1 and TRBJ2-5; 7 bases align to TRBD2. V shed 2 bases and J 4 bases; nucleotides not matched to a gene: 5. The length of the CDR3 is 14 residues. Looked up from germline, CDR1 is SGHRS and CDR2 is YFSETQ. The CDR3 region has the DNA TGCGCCAGCAGCTTCGGACTAGTCGGAGAGACCCAGTACTTC. It encodes CASSFGLVGETQYF.

The J gene is TRBJ2-3, the V gene TRBV9; TRBD1 matches 7 bases. The V and J ends lost 3 bases and 6 bases, in that order; junction bases with no gene match: 10. The CDR3 loop spans 15 amino acids. Germline CDR1 is SGDLS and CDR2 is YYNGEE. Here the CDR3 DNA reads TGTGCCAGCAGCGAGACAGGGTTCACCGTCGATACGCAGTATTTT. It encodes CASSETGFTVDTQYF.

This clonotype was seen more than once but under ten times. The chain recombines TRBV4-2 with TRBJ1-4, with 7 bases matching TRBD1. CDR3 length equals 14 residues. CDR1 LGHNA and CDR2 YNFKEQ come from the germline V gene. V dropped 1 base and J dropped 7; count of bases not matched to a gene: 3. The CDR3 here is CASSQVQGGEKLFF. The CDR3 DNA reads as TGTGCCAGCAGCCAAGTCCAGGGGGGTGAAAAACTGTTTTTT.

This clonotype appeared a few times. The rearrangement links TRBV28 to TRBJ2-7; D gene unclear. The CDR3 length is 16 residues. Germline lookup yields CDR1 MDHEN and CDR2 SYDVKM. Trimming took off 7 bases at V and 0 bases at J, with 19 bases between the two ends. The CDR3 spells CASIPRGRRPSYEQYF. The CDR3 DNA is TGTGCCAGCATTCCTCGTGGGCGGCGGCCCTCCTACGAGCAGTACTTC. The whole variable domain, filled in from reference TRBV28 and TRBJ2-7, reads DVKVTQSSRYLVKRTGEKVFLECVQDMDHENMFWYRQDPGLGLRLIYFSYDVKMKEKGDIPEGYSVSREKKERFSLILESASTNQTSMYLCASIPRGRRPSYEQYFGPGTRLTVT.

This chain joins TRBV29-1 and TRBJ2-7; D is unresolved. V gave up 7 bases and J gave up 4 bases, with 14 bases separating them. CDR3 length equals 12 residues. Germline-derived CDR1 and CDR2 are SQVTM and ANQGSEA. The CDR3 loop is CSAYPDEYEQYV. The CDR3 DNA reads as TGCAGCGCCTACCCCGACGAATACGAGCAGTACGTC.

This clonotype occurred many times. V usage is TRBV7-2 and J usage is TRBJ2-2; 14 bases are shared with TRBD2. Germline trimming cut 3 bases from V and 2 bases from J; bases unmatched to any gene: 5. The germline CDR1 and CDR2 sequences are SGHTA and FQGNSA. There are 18 residues in the CDR3. This CDR3 is CASSFGTSGGANTGELFF. CDR3 DNA sequence: TGTGCCAGCAGCTTCGGGACTAGCGGGGGAGCAAACACCGGGGAGCTGTTTTTT.

This clonotype occurred a few times. The rearrangement uses TRBV10-3 and TRBJ2-7; no clear D gene. The CDR3 length is 16 residues. Trimming cost V 0 bases and J 0 bases, with 12 bases left between them. Germline V CDR1 and CDR2: ENHRY, SYGVKD. The CDR3 DNA is TGTGCCATCAGTGAGTCGTATATCGCCCTCTCCTACGAGCAGTACGTC. It encodes CAISESYIALSYEQYV.